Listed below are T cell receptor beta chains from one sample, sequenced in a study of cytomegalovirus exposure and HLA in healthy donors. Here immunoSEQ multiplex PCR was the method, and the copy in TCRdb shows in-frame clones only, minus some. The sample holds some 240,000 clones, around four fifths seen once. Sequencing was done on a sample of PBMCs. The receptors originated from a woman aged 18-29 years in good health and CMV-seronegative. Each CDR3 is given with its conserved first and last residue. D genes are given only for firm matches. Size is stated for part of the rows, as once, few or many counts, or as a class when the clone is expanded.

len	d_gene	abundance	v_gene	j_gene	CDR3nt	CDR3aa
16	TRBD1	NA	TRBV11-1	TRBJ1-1	TGTGCCAGCAGCCTGGGACAGGGGATAATGAACACTGAAGCTTTCTTT	CASSLGQGIMNTEAFF
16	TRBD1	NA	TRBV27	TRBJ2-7	TGTGCCAGCAGTTTATCGGCGACAGGGGCGGGGTACGAGCAGTACTTC	CASSLSATGAGYEQYF
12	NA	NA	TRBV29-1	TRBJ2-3	TGCAGCGTAGGGTGGGGGGCAGATACGCAGTATTTT	CSVGWGADTQYF
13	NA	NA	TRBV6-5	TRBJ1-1	TGTGCCAGCAGTTACTTATTAAACACTGAAGCTTTCTTT	CASSYLLNTEAFF
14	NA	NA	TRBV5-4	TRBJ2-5	TGTGCCAGCAGCCCTAGGGCAGGGGAAGAGACCCAGTACTTC	CASSPRAGEETQYF
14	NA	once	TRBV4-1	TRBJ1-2	TGCGCCAGCAGCCTCCGGACGGAAAACTATGGCTACACCTTC	CASSLRTENYGYTF
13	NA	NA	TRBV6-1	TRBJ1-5	TGTGCCAGCAGGCGGAGGGGAGATCAGCCCCAGCATTTT	CASRRRGDQPQHF
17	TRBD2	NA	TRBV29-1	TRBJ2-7	TGCAGCGTTGAGGGACTAGCGGGGCTCTTTAGGGTCGGCGAGCAGTACTTC	CSVEGLAGLFRVGEQYF
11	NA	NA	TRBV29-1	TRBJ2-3	TGCAGCGTTGAAATTATAGATACGCAGTATTTT	CSVEIIDTQYF
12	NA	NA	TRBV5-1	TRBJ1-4	TGCGCCAGCAGCGGGACCGGAGAAAAACTGTTTTTT	CASSGTGEKLFF
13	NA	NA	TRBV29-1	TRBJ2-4	TGCAGCGTTTTGGACAGAGAAAAAAACATTCAGTACTTC	CSVLDREKNIQYF
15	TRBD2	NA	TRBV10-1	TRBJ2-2	TGCGCCAGCAGTGGACTAGCGGGAGCCCCCGGGGAGCTGTTTTTT	CASSGLAGAPGELFF
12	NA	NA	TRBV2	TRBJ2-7	TGTGCCAGCAGTGCGGCAACCTACGAGCAGTACTTC	CASSAATYEQYF
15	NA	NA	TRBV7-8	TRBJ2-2	TGTGCCAGCAGCTTGGGGAAGGCGAACACCGGGGAGCTGTTTTTT	CASSLGKANTGELFF
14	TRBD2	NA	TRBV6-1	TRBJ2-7	TGTGCCAGCAGTGAAACAGCGGGGGGCTACGAGCAGTACTTC	CASSETAGGYEQYF
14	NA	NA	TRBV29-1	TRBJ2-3	TGCAGCGTTGAAGGGGGCGGCGGCACAGATACGCAGTATTTT	CSVEGGGGTDTQYF
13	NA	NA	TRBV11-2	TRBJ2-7	TGTGCCAGCAGCTTAGACGTCGACTACGAGCAGTACTTC	CASSLDVDYEQYF
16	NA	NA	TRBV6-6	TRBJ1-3	TGTGCCAGCAGTTCGGCCCAGACGAGCTCTGGAAACACCATATATTTT	CASSSAQTSSGNTIYF
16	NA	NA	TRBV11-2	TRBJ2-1	TGTGCCAGCAGCTTAATGGGCGGGATTTCCTACAATGAGCAGTTCTTC	CASSLMGGISYNEQFF
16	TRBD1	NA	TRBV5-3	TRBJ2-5	TGTGCCAGAAGCTCCCCAGATTGTACTAGGGGGCAGACCCAGTACTTC	CARSSPDCTRGQTQYF
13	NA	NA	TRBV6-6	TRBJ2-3	TGTGCCAGCAGTTACTTCGAGGCGGATACGCAGTATTTT	CASSYFEADTQYF
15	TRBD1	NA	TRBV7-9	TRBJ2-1	TGTGCCAGCAGCTTAGGGACAGGGGATTACAATGAGCAGTTCTTC	CASSLGTGDYNEQFF
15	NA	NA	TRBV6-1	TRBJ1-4	TGTGCCAGCAGGGGGGGCAGCACAACTAATGAAAAACTGTTTTTT	CASRGGSTTNEKLFF
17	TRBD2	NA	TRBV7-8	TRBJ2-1	TGTGCCAGCAGCTTAGCGCGACTAGCGGGAGCCGGCAATGAGCAGTTCTTC	CASSLARLAGAGNEQFF
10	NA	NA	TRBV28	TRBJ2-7	TGTGCCAGCTTCAAGCGCGAGCAGTACTTC	CASFKREQYF
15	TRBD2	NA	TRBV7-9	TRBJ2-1	TGTGCCAGCAGCCCATCTAGCGGGAGAAACAATGAGCAGTTCTTC	CASSPSSGRNNEQFF